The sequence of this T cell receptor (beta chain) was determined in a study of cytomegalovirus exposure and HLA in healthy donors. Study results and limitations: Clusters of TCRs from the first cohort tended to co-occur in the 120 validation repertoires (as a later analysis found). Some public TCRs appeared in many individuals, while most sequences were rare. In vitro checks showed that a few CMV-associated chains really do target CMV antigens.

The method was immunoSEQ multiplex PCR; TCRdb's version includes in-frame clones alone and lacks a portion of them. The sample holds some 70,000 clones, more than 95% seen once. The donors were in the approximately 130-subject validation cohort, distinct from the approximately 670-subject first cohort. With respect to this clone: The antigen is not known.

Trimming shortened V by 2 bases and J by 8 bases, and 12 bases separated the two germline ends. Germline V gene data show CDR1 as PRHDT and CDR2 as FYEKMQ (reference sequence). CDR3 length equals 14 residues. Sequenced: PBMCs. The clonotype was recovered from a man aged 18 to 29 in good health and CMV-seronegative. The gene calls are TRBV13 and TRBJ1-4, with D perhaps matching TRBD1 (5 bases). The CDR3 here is CASSLRQGGEKLFF. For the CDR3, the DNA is TGTGCCAGCAGCTTACGGCAGGGAGGGGAAAAACTGTTTTTT. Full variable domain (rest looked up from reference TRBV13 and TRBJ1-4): AAGVIQSPRHLIKEKRETATLKCYPIPRHDTVYWYQQGPGQDPQFLISFYEKMQSDKGSIPDRFSAQQFSDYHSELNMSSLELGDSALYFCASSLRQGGEKLFFGSGTQLSVL.